The source of this T cell receptor beta chain is a study of T cells after yellow fever vaccination. About this clonotype itself: Antigen specificity is unknown.

Study-wide results and limits: Booster sampling recovered most clones from primary vaccination (approximately 97% CD4, approximately 88% CD8). Although the secondary response was weaker, it peaked faster, at day 5 versus 15. Repertoires sorted by FACS could include abundant clonotypes that are contaminants from the bulk population.

5'RACE template switching added a universal primer site and UMIs to TCR cDNA. Via MiXCR, TCRdb re-called the 5' RACE reads, giving one row per CDR3 protein. The data hold nearly 300,000 distinct CDR3 sequences, with around 9.3% observed a single time. Germline values: CDR1 LGHNA, CDR2 YSLEER. The length of the CDR3 is 15 residues. Between the trimmed V and J ends, which lost 0 bases and 2 bases, there was a span of 10 bases. The rearrangement uses TRBV4-3 and TRBJ1-2, with TRBD1 as a possible D gene (5 bases). Sample: CD4+ T cells sorted from PBMCs, taken 5 days after the yellow fever booster vaccination. The source is a man aged 18 to 35 who received the YFV17D yellow fever vaccine. The CDR3 reads CASSQDDRTNYGYTF. The CDR3 nucleotides are TGCGCCAGCAGCCAAGACGACAGAACCAACTATGGCTACACCTTC.